The 15 T cell receptor beta chains listed next were all sequenced from one sample in a study of Ad26.COV2.S vaccination and SARS-CoV-2 variants. The treatment was: about 20 received Ad26.COV2.S at low or high dose, single or two shots; about 5 received placebo; per-sample allocation not given. The samples date from day 63 after the first vaccine or placebo injection. Here immunoSEQ multiplex PCR was the method, and the copy in TCRdb shows in-frame clones only, minus some. Here the sample spans more than 250,000 clones, around 87% being singletons. The sequencing used peripheral blood, collected in a trial of Ad26.COV2.S vaccine versus placebo. The receptor set was obtained from a person aged 18-65 years who received the Ad26.COV2.S COVID-19 vaccine or a placebo.

The chain links TRBV19 to TRBJ2-2; 7 bases match TRBD2. The CDR3 spans 16 residues. J gave up 0 bases and V 3 bases, and 4 bases lay outside the gene matches. Germline V gene data show CDR1 as LNHDA and CDR2 as SQIVND (reference sequence). The CDR3 DNA reads as TGTGCCAGTAGTATCCCAGCGGGGACGAACACCGGGGAGCTGTTTTTT. Protein: CASSIPAGTNTGELFF.

This clone was found a few times. V is TRBV7-2 and J is TRBJ1-6; D ambiguous. V lost 1 base and J 2 bases, leaving 6 bases between the germline ends. Germline CDR1 and CDR2: SGHTA and FQGNSA. This CDR3 spans 15 amino acids. The CDR3 is CASSLGVTYNSPLHF. CDR3 nucleotide sequence: TGTGCCAGCAGCTTAGGAGTGACCTATAATTCACCCCTCCACTTT.

This clone was detected only a few times. V is TRBV7-6 and J is TRBJ1-3; 8 nucleotides agree with TRBD1. Per the germline V gene, CDR1 is SGHVS and CDR2 is FNYEAQ. Trimming removed 6 bases from V and 3 bases from J; junction bases left unmatched: 7. This CDR3 is built from 15 residues. CDR3 sequence: CASSEQGVFGNTIYF. The CDR3 DNA follows: TGTGCCAGCAGTGAACAGGGGGTGTTTGGAAACACCATATATTTT.

The chain carries TRBV7-8 and TRBJ2-7; 9 nucleotides align to TRBD1. CDR3 length equals 14 residues. The V gene end was trimmed by 3 bases and the J gene end by 2 bases; junction bases not matched to a gene: 2. CDR1 SGHVS and CDR2 FQNEAQ come from the germline V gene. The CDR3 loop reads CASSFWDRAYEQYF. The CDR3 DNA reads TGTGCCAGCAGCTTCTGGGACAGGGCCTACGAGCAGTACTTC.

The chain employs TRBV3-1 (or the pseudogene TRBV3-2) and TRBJ1-2, with 9 bases matching TRBD1. Germline CDR1 reads LGHDT; CDR2 reads YNNKEL (reference sequence). The CDR3 totals 17 residues. V lost 3 bases, J lost 3 bases, and 11 bases stayed unmatched. CDR3: CASSHYVGTGKYYGYTF. The CDR3 DNA sequence: TGTGCCAGCAGCCACTATGTCGGGACAGGGAAGTACTATGGCTACACCTTC.

The chain recombines TRBV6-5 with TRBJ2-7, with 10 nucleotides matching TRBD1. Germline V gene lookup returns CDR1 MNHEY and CDR2 SVGAGI. CDR3 length: 15 amino acids. V lost 4 bases to trimming and J lost 4 bases; unmatched junction nucleotides: 7. CDR3 in DNA: TGTGCCAGCAGTTTTTCCGGGACAGGGGTATACGAGCAGTACTTC. The encoded protein is CASSFSGTGVYEQYF.

This clone has a single count. The chain carries TRBV29-1 and TRBJ2-2, with a tentative D call TRBD2 (6 bases). The V gene's germline CDR1 is SQVTM and CDR2 ANQGSEA. Trimming stripped 1 base from V and 5 bases from J, with 8 bases between. The CDR3 extends over 13 amino acids. DNA for the CDR3: TGCAGCGTTGAAGGCGGGGAGACCGGGGAGCTGTTTTTT. Residues: CSVEGGETGELFF.

The gene calls are TRBV7-8 and TRBJ1-2, with D unclear. Germline-derived CDR1 and CDR2 are SGHVS and FQNEAQ. There are 14 residues in the CDR3. V was pared by 3 bases and J by 0 bases, with 8 bases between. In DNA form, the CDR3 reads TGTGCCAGCAGCTTTGAGGGTTCTAACTATGGCTACACCTTC. Its translation: CASSFEGSNYGYTF.

The rearrangement links TRBV27 to TRBJ1-2; D is possibly TRBD1 (6 bases). The CDR3 spans 15 residues. Looked up from germline, CDR1 is MNHEY and CDR2 is SMNVEV (reference sequence). Trimming removed 0 bases at V and 5 bases at J, with 13 bases between. CDR3 nucleotide sequence: TGTGCCAGCAGTTTATCACAGGGAGCATATTATGGCTACACCTTC. Residues: CASSLSQGAYYGYTF.

This clone was seen a handful of times. V usage is TRBV7-2 and J usage is TRBJ2-5, with 10 nucleotides matching TRBD2. Germline values: CDR1 SGHTA, CDR2 FQGNSA. V gave up 3 bases and J gave up 1 base; unmatched junction bases: 2. The CDR3 length is 15 residues. CDR3 DNA: TGTGCCAGCAGCTTTAGCGGGGGGACCCAAGAGACCCAGTACTTC. Encoded protein: CASSFSGGTQETQYF.

The rearrangement links TRBV2 to TRBJ1-2; 11 nucleotides align to TRBD1. Germline V lookup: CDR1 SNHLY, CDR2 FYNNEI. After removal of 4 bases from V and 8 bases from J, the junction contained 9 bases not matched to a gene. The CDR3 totals 15 residues. CDR3 sequence reads: CASSGQGGQGDGYTF. In DNA, the CDR3 is TGTGCCAGCAGTGGACAAGGGGGACAGGGGGACGGCTACACCTTC.

This chain connects TRBV10-2 to TRBJ1-2; unclear D gene. The V and J ends lost 3 bases and 3 bases respectively, with 14 bases between them. CDR1 WSHSY and CDR2 SAAADI come from the germline V gene. The CDR3 sequence is 15 residues long. CDR3 nucleotide sequence: TGCGCCAGCAGTGATTTATTTATGACCTACTATGGCTACACCTTC. Protein sequence: CASSDLFMTYYGYTF.

The chain carries TRBV19 and TRBJ2-5, with a tentative D call TRBD2 (5 bases). This CDR3 has 13 residues. V lost 10 bases and J 1 base, leaving 13 bases between the germline ends. The V gene's germline CDR1 is LNHDA and CDR2 SQIVND (reference sequence). CDR3 protein: CATKGSGQETQYF. In nucleotides, the CDR3 is TGTGCCACTAAGGGCAGCGGCCAAGAGACCCAGTACTTC.

The chain joins TRBV5-1 to TRBJ2-2; TRBD2 aligns across 7 bases. The junction had 10 bases not matched to a gene; V was cut back by 9 bases and J by 2 bases. The CDR3 totals 15 residues. The V gene's germline CDR1 is SGHRS and CDR2 YFSETQ. CDR3 in amino acids: CATHWGGTNTGELFF. The CDR3 nucleotides are TGCGCCACTCATTGGGGGGGAACTAACACCGGGGAGCTGTTTTTT.

The chain employs TRBV19 and TRBJ1-5; unclear D gene. Trimming took 2 bases from V and 10 from J, leaving 24 bases between them. Germline assignment: CDR1 LNHDA and CDR2 SQIVND (reference sequence). CDR3 length: 17 residues. The DNA of the CDR3 is TGTGCCAGTAGTATATTCTCCAGGAGGAACAATTACCTTCCCCAGCATTTT. Residues: CASSIFSRRNNYLPQHF. Together with reference TRBV19 and TRBJ1-5, the CDR3 gives the full variable domain: DGGITQSPKYLFRKEGQNVTLSCEQNLNHDAMYWYRQDPGQGLRLIYYSQIVNDFQKGDIAEGYSVSREKKESFPLTVTSAQKNPTAFYLCASSIFSRRNNYLPQHFGDGTRLSIL.